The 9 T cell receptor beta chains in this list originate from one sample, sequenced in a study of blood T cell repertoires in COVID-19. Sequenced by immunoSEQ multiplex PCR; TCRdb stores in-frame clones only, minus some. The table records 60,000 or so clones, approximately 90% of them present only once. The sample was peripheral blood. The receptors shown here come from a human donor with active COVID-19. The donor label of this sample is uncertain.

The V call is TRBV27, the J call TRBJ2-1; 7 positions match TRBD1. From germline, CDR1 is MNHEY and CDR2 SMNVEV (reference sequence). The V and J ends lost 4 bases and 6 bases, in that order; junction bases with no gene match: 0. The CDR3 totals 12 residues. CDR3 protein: CASSYRGNEQFF. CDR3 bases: TGTGCCAGCAGTTACAGGGGCAATGAGCAGTTCTTC.

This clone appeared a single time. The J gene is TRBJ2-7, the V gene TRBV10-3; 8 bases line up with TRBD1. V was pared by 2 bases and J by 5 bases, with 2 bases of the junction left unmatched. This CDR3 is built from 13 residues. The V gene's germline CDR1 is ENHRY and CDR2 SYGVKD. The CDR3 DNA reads TGTGCCATCAGTGAGGCAGGGGGCCACGAGCAGTACTTC. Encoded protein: CAISEAGGHEQYF.

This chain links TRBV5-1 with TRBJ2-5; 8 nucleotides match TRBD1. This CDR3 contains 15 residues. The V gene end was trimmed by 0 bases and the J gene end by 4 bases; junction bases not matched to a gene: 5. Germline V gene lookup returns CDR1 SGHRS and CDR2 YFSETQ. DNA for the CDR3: TGCGCCAGCAGCTTGGGGGACAGGAACTTAGAGACCCAGTACTTC. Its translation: CASSLGDRNLETQYF.

The CDR3 DNA is TGTGCCAGCAGTTTTGCGGGCTCTGGAAACACCATATATTTT. As protein: CASSFAGSGNTIYF. The rearrangement uses TRBV28 and TRBJ1-3, with D unclear. In germline, CDR1 is MDHEN, CDR2 SYDVKM. V lost 3 bases and J lost 0, with 6 bases in between. The CDR3 covers 14 residues.

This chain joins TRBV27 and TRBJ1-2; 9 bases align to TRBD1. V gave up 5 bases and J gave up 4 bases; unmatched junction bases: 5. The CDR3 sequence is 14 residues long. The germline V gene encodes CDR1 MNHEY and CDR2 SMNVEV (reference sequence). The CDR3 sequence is CASSGQGPFYGYTF. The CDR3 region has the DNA TGTGCCAGCAGTGGACAGGGGCCCTTCTATGGCTACACCTTC.

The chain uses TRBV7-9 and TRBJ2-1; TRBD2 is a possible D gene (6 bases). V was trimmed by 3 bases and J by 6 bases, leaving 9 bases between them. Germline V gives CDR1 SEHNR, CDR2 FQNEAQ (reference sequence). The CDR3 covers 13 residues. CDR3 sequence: CASSFAGTNEQFF. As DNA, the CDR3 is TGTGCCAGCAGCTTTGCGGGGACCAATGAGCAGTTCTTC.

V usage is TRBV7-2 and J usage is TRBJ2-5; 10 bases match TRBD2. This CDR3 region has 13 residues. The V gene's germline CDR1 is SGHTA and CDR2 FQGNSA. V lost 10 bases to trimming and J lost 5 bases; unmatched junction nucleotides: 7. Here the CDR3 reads CATQRGGRETQYF. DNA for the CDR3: TGTGCCACCCAGCGGGGGGGCAGGGAGACCCAGTACTTC.

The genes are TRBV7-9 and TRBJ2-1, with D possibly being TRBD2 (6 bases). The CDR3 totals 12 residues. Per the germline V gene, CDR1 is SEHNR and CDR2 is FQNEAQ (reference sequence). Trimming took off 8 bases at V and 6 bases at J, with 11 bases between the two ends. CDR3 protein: CASGRGFNEQFF. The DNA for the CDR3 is TGTGCCAGCGGGCGGGGATTCAATGAGCAGTTCTTC.

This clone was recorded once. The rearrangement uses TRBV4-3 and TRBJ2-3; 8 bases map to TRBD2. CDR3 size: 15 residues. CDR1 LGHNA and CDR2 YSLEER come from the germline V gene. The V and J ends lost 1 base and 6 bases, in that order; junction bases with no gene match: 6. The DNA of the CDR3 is TGCGCCAGCAGCCAAGCTCCGGGAGGGTCGGATACGCAGTATTTT. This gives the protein CASSQAPGGSDTQYF.